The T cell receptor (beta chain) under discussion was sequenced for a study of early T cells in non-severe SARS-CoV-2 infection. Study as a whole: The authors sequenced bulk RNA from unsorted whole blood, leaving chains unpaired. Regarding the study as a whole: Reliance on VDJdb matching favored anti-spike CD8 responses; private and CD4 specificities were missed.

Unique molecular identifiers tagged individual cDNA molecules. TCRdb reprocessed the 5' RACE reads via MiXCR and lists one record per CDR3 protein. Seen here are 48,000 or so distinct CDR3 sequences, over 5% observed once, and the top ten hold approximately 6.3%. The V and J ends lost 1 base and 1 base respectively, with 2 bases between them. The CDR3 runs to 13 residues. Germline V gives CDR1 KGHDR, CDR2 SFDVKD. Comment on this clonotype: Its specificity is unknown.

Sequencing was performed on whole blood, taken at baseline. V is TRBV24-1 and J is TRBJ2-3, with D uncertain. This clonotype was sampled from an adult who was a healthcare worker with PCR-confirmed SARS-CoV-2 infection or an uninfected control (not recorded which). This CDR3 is CATSDFRTDTQYF. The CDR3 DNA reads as TGTGCCACCAGTGATTTTCGCACAGATACGCAGTATTTT.